Following are 14 T cell receptor beta chains from one sample sequenced in a study of graft-versus-host responses after intestinal transplantation. Profiled with immunoSEQ multiplex PCR; TCRdb holds only in-frame clones, not every one. The table includes tens of thousands of clones, under 90% detected once. Lymphocytes (intraepithelial and lamina propria) were released by processing the graft tissue. This specimen consisted of ileum tissue, obtained 357 days after transplant. The receptor set was obtained from a human patient who received an intestinal transplant, so some T cells may come from the graft donor.

The chain is built from TRBV4-2 and TRBJ2-3; D is possibly TRBD2 (5 bases). Germline loops: CDR1 LGHNA, CDR2 YNFKEQ. V gave up 4 bases and J gave up 0 bases, with 8 bases separating them. The CDR3 is 14 residues long. CDR3 loop: CASSRGPSTDTQYF. DNA of the CDR3: TGTGCCAGCAGCCGAGGGCCTAGCACAGATACGCAGTATTTT.

The chain uses TRBV15 and TRBJ2-1; 10 bases match TRBD2. Trimming took 0 bases from V and 0 from J; bases not matched to a gene: 14. There are 21 residues in the CDR3. CDR1 is LNHNV and CDR2 is YYDKDF in the germline V gene (reference sequence). This chain's CDR3 is CATSRDGASGGKDTSYNEQFF. As DNA, the CDR3 is TGTGCCACCAGCAGAGATGGGGCTAGCGGGGGAAAGGATACCTCCTACAATGAGCAGTTCTTC.

The chain combines TRBV29-1 with TRBJ2-5; 7 positions agree with TRBD1. The DNA matches TRBJ2-7 better at its end, which makes the J call doubtful. Germline loops: CDR1 SQVTM, CDR2 ANQGSEA. This CDR3 has 11 amino acids. CDR3 coding DNA: TGCAGCGTTGAAAGGGGGCTCGAGCAGTACTTC. The encoded protein is CSVERGLEQYF.

In its sample, this clone was seen once. The CDR3 bases are TGTGCCAGCAGCTTGACAGGGGGAGGTGAAAAACTGTTTTTT. The encoded protein is CASSLTGGGEKLFF. V is TRBV5-4 and J is TRBJ1-4; 8 bases line up with TRBD1. Germline trimming cut 1 base from V and 7 bases from J; bases unmatched to any gene: 3. This CDR3 is 14 amino acids long. The germline gives CDR1 SGHNT, CDR2 YYREEE (reference sequence). Combining the CDR3 with reference TRBV5-4 and TRBJ1-4 gives the whole variable domain ETGVTQSPTHLIKTRGQQVTLRCSSQSGHNTVSWYQQALGQGPQFIFQYYREEENGRGNFPPRFSGLQFPNYSSELNVNALELDDSALYLCASSLTGGGEKLFFGSGTQLSVL.

CDR3 sequence reads: CASSNRDTLNQPQHF. The CDR3 DNA is TGTGCCAGCAGTAACCGGGACACGCTCAATCAGCCCCAGCATTTT. The chain uses TRBV6-1 and TRBJ1-5; possibly TRBD1 for D (6 bases). CDR3 length equals 15 residues. Trimming stripped 5 bases from V and 3 bases from J, with 14 bases between. Germline lookup yields CDR1 MNHNS and CDR2 SASEGT.

This chain links TRBV5-1 with TRBJ1-1, with 11 positions matching TRBD1. The CDR3 is 14 amino acids. The V segment lost 3 bases and the J segment 6 bases; nucleotides outside the gene matches: 4. CDR1 is SGHRS and CDR2 is YFSETQ in the germline V gene. The CDR3 DNA reads TGCGCCAGCAGCTGGACAGGGGGCGATGCTGAAGCTTTCTTT. Protein sequence: CASSWTGGDAEAFF.

The rearrangement links TRBV28 to TRBJ2-2, with 8 positions matching TRBD1. V lost 5 bases and J lost 5; bases outside the gene matches: 10. This CDR3 has 16 residues. From germline, CDR1 is MDHEN and CDR2 SYDVKM. The DNA of the CDR3 is TGTGCCAGCAGTATAAAGACAGGGGCCGCAACCGGGGAGCTGTTTTTT. This gives the protein CASSIKTGAATGELFF. The full variable domain, its missing parts supplied by reference TRBV28 and TRBJ2-2, is DVKVTQSSRYLVKRTGEKVFLECVQDMDHENMFWYRQDPGLGLRLIYFSYDVKMKEKGDIPEGYSVSREKKERFSLILESASTNQTSMYLCASSIKTGAATGELFFGEGSRLTVL.

This clone showed up just once. This rearrangement joins TRBV4-1 to TRBJ1-5, with D possibly TRBD1 on 5 matching bases. Germline CDR1 is MGHRA and CDR2 is YSYEKL. Between the trimmed V and J ends, which lost 4 bases and 4 bases, there was a span of 17 bases. This CDR3 spans 16 amino acids. This CDR3 reads CASSPKQGLTNQPQHF. The CDR3 DNA follows: TGCGCCAGCAGCCCGAAGCAGGGCTTAACTAATCAGCCCCAGCATTTT.

V and J are TRBV6-4 and TRBJ2-1; 8 bases match TRBD2. CDR3 length: 15 residues. With V trimmed by 5 bases and J by 3 bases, 6 bases remained unmatched. Per the germline V gene, CDR1 is MRHNA and CDR2 is SNTAGT. The CDR3 region has the DNA TGTGCCAGCAGTCGACGGGGGGGCCTCTACAATGAGCAGTTCTTC. Its translation: CASSRRGGLYNEQFF.

V is TRBV7-9 and J is TRBJ2-1, with a weak D call TRBD1 (5 bases). V lost 5 bases and J lost 7, with 9 bases in between. The CDR3 totals 12 residues. From germline, CDR1 is SEHNR and CDR2 FQNEAQ (reference sequence). CDR3 nucleotides: TGTGCCAGCAGCCAGGGCCGAAATGAGCAGTTCTTC. Its translation: CASSQGRNEQFF. The whole variable domain, remainder taken from reference TRBV7-9 and TRBJ2-1, is DTGVSQNPRHKITKRGQNVTFRCDPISEHNRLYWYRQTLGQGPEFLTYFQNEAQLEKSRLLSDRFSAERPKGSFSTLEIQRTEQGDSAMYLCASSQGRNEQFFGPGTRLTVL.

The sample holds one count of this clone. The chain is built from TRBV19 and TRBJ2-7; 13 nucleotides align to TRBD2. Unmatched junction bases numbered 2, after V lost 5 bases and J lost 7 bases. The CDR3 extends over 13 amino acids. Germline V gene sequence: CDR1 LNHDA, CDR2 SQIVND (reference sequence). For the CDR3, the DNA is TGTGCCAGTAGTCCGGGACTAGCGGGAGAGCAGTACTTC. It codes for CASSPGLAGEQYF.

The chain carries TRBV4-2 and TRBJ2-1, with D tentatively TRBD2 (5 bases). Germline-derived CDR1 and CDR2 are LGHNA and YNFKEQ. Deletions cut 4 bases from V and 1 base from J, with 20 bases between. The CDR3 totals 18 residues. CDR3 amino acids: CASSRFQPGSGSYNEQFF. As DNA, the CDR3 is TGTGCCAGCAGCCGCTTCCAACCGGGGTCGGGATCCTACAATGAGCAGTTCTTC.

The J gene is TRBJ2-7, the V gene TRBV4-1, with a weak D call TRBD2 (6 bases). The CDR3 runs 16 residues. Trimming took 1 base from V and 2 from J, leaving 15 bases between them. Germline CDR1 and CDR2: MGHRA and YSYEKL. The CDR3 reads CASSQGAGGITYEQYF. The DNA of the CDR3 is TGCGCCAGCAGCCAAGGAGCTGGCGGGATAACCTACGAGCAGTACTTC.

This rearrangement joins TRBV25-1 to TRBJ2-2; 9 bases map to TRBD2. Germline CDR1 reads MGHDK; CDR2 reads SYGVNS. The CDR3 sequence is 17 residues long. V shed 0 bases, J shed 4 bases, and the junction held 6 bases outside the gene matches. The CDR3 sequence: CASSEYPSGVITGELFF. The CDR3 DNA sequence: TGTGCCAGCAGTGAATATCCTAGCGGGGTCATCACCGGGGAGCTGTTTTTT.